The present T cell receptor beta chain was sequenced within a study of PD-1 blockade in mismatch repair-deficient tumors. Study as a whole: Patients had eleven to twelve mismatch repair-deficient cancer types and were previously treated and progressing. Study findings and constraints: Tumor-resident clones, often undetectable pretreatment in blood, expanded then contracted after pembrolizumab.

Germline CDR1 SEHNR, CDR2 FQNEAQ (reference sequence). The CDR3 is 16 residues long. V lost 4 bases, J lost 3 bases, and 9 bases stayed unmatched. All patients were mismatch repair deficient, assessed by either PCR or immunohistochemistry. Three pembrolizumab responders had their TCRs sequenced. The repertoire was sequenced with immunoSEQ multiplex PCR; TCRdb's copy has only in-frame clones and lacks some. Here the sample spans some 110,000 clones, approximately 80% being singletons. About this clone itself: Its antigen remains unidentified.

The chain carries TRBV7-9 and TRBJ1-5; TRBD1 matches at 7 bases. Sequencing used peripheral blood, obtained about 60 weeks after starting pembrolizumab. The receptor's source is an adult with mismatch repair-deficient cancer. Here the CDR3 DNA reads TGTGCCAGCAGCTGGGGGGGGACAGCAGACAATCAGCCCCAGCATTTT. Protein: CASSWGGTADNQPQHF.